The source of this T cell receptor beta chain is a study of blood T cell repertoires in COVID-19. Assay: immunoSEQ multiplex PCR; the TCRdb copy retains only in-frame clones and omits some. This sample has 300,000 to 450,000 clones, with approximately 80% found just once. The CDR3 is 13 residues long. Unmatched junction bases numbered 5, after V lost 5 bases and J lost 7 bases. Germline V gives CDR1 MNHEY, CDR2 SVGEGT. The clonotype was recovered from a human donor with acute or convalescent COVID-19. The donor label of this sample is uncertain. Sequenced material: peripheral blood. V gene TRBV6-2 or TRBV6-3 combines with J gene TRBJ1-2; 9 nucleotides line up with TRBD1. CDR3 amino acids: CASSPQGASGYTF. CDR3 DNA: TGTGCCAGCAGTCCACAGGGGGCTAGTGGCTACACCTTC.